Included here is one T cell receptor beta chain sequence, with context. The sample is drawn from a study of shared clonotypes between healthy human individuals. The germline V gene encodes CDR1 MNHEY and CDR2 SVGAGI. The V and J ends lost 7 bases and 0 bases respectively, with 13 bases between them. This CDR3 comprises 15 residues. Libraries were prepared by immunoSEQ multiplex PCR; TCRdb keeps only in-frame clonotypes and omits some of them. This sample has fewer than 1.4 million clones, with 75% to 85% found just once. This sequence joins TRBV6-5 and TRBJ2-1; possibly TRBD1 for D (5 bases). The source material was memory CD4+ T cells from PBMCs. The subset denotes: CD45RA-negative fraction. The origin of this receptor is a man aged 18 to 29 in good health. Some clones in this sample may be carry-over from other donors' samples. The CDR3 region is CASKQGGNSYNEQFF. CDR3 coding DNA: TGTGCCAGCAAGCAGGGTGGGAACTCCTACAATGAGCAGTTCTTC.